Below, 20 T cell receptor beta chains from the same sample are listed, as sequenced in a study of Ad26.COV2.S vaccination and SARS-CoV-2 variants. The treatment denotes: around 19 received Ad26.COV2.S at low or high dose, single or two shots; a few received placebo; per-sample allocation not given. The samples were gathered on day 63 after the first injection of vaccine or placebo. The data were produced by immunoSEQ multiplex PCR, yet TCRdb's version contains in-frame clones alone and is incomplete. The table lists approximately 480,000 clones, around 88% of them singletons, with roughly 13% in the top ten. The specimen comprised peripheral blood, sampled in a trial of Ad26.COV2.S vaccine versus placebo. The receptor source for this set is a person aged 18-60 years who received the Ad26.COV2.S COVID-19 vaccine or a placebo.

The chain joins TRBV5-1 to TRBJ2-3; 8 bases fit TRBD2. The CDR3 length is 15 residues. Per the germline V gene, CDR1 is SGHRS and CDR2 is YFSETQ. Germline trimming cut 0 bases from V and 5 bases from J; bases unmatched to any gene: 5. This chain's CDR3 is CASSLDGTRIDTQYF. DNA for the CDR3: TGCGCCAGCAGCTTGGATGGGACTAGAATAGATACGCAGTATTTT. Using reference TRBV5-1 and TRBJ2-3 for the parts outside the CDR3, the full variable domain is KAGVTQTPRYLIKTRGQQVTLSCSPISGHRSVSWYQQTPGQGLQFLFEYFSETQRNKGNFPGRFSGRQFSNSRSEMNVSTLELGDSALYLCASSLDGTRIDTQYFGPGTRLTVL.

This clone was found once. The chain links TRBV6-5 to TRBJ2-3, with D tentatively TRBD2 (5 bases). The V gene lost 6 bases and the J gene lost 6 bases, with 10 bases spanning the gap. Germline V lookup: CDR1 MNHEY, CDR2 SVGAGI. The CDR3 is 12 amino acids. CDR3 DNA sequence: TGTGCCAGCAGATGGAGGCTGGATACGCAGTATTTT. Its protein is CASRWRLDTQYF.

The chain joins TRBV6-2 or TRBV6-3 to TRBJ1-1; D is perhaps TRBD1 (6 bases). CDR3 length: 13 amino acids. Germline lookup yields CDR1 MNHEY and CDR2 SVGEGT. The V gene lost 4 bases and the J gene lost 4 bases, with 10 bases spanning the gap. The CDR3 DNA sequence: TGTGCCAGCAGTTCCGGGGGGCGCACTGAAGCTTTCTTT. Amino acids: CASSSGGRTEAFF.

The chain employs TRBV6-2 or TRBV6-3 and TRBJ2-3; D gene uncertain. Trimming pared 3 bases from V and 5 bases from J, leaving 12 bases between. Per germline, CDR1 MNHEY and CDR2 SVGEGT. The CDR3 is made up of 14 amino acids. In DNA form, the CDR3 reads TGTGCCAGCAGTTATGGTAGTGTAGTAGATACGCAGTATTTT. Amino acid sequence: CASSYGSVVDTQYF.

V and J are TRBV5-4 and TRBJ2-1; TRBD2 is a possible D gene (6 bases). Trimming left V 0 bases short and J 14 bases short, with 21 bases between. CDR3 length: 15 residues. Germline V gene data show CDR1 as SGHNT and CDR2 as YYREEE (reference sequence). The CDR3 DNA reads as TGTGCCAGCAGCTTGGGGGGGGTACTACTAGATCGAAAGTTCTTC. Translation gives CASSLGGVLLDRKFF.

Remarks on this clone: The sample has other DNA sequences that encode this CDR3 too. The chain links TRBV30 to TRBJ2-3, with no clear D. CDR3 length: 15 amino acids. Germline V CDR1 and CDR2: GTSNPN, SVGIG (reference sequence). V gave up 2 bases and J gave up 1 base, with 13 bases separating them. DNA for the CDR3: TGTGCCTGGAGTCCAACCGGAGCTGGCACAGATACGCAGTATTTT. Translation: CAWSPTGAGTDTQYF.

The V call is TRBV9, the J call TRBJ2-3; D is unresolved. This CDR3 comprises 15 residues. In germline, CDR1 is SGDLS, CDR2 YYNGEE. V gave up 4 bases and J gave up 0 bases, with 12 bases separating them. CDR3 coding DNA: TGTGCCAGCAGCCCTCCGGCCACTAGCACAGATACGCAGTATTTT. It is translated as CASSPPATSTDTQYF. The variable domain in full, with the rest retrieved from reference TRBV9 and TRBJ2-3, is DSGVTQTPKHLITATGQRVTLRCSPRSGDLSVYWYQQSLDQGLQFLIQYYNGEERAKGNILERFSAQQFPDLHSELNLSSLELGDSALYFCASSPPATSTDTQYFGPGTRLTVL.

The J gene is TRBJ2-2, the V gene TRBV4-2; no definite D call. CDR3 length: 15 amino acids. V gave up 4 bases and J gave up 6 bases, with 15 bases separating them. Germline CDR1 reads LGHNA; CDR2 reads YNFKEQ. The CDR3 protein is CASSLTGLSSGELFF. CDR3 DNA: TGTGCCAGCAGCCTGACGGGCCTCAGCTCCGGGGAGCTGTTTTTT.

The chain couples TRBV9 to TRBJ2-7; D remains ambiguous. CDR1 is SGDLS, CDR2 YYNGEE, per germline. CDR3 length: 15 residues. The V gene lost 7 bases and the J gene lost 2 bases, with 19 bases spanning the gap. CDR3 amino acids: CASGSGPGLTYEQYF. The CDR3, as DNA: TGTGCCAGCGGTTCGGGCCCCGGCCTCACCTACGAGCAGTACTTC. Full variable domain (rest looked up from reference TRBV9 and TRBJ2-7): DSGVTQTPKHLITATGQRVTLRCSPRSGDLSVYWYQQSLDQGLQFLIQYYNGEERAKGNILERFSAQQFPDLHSELNLSSLELGDSALYFCASGSGPGLTYEQYFGPGTRLTVT.

As DNA, the CDR3 is TGTGCCTGGAGTGTAAGGAGGGGGCAGGCCAACGTCCTGACTTTC. Amino acids: CAWSVRRGQANVLTF. V usage is TRBV30 and J usage is TRBJ2-6; tentatively, D is TRBD1 (7 bases). The CDR3 contains 15 residues. Deletions cut 0 bases from V and 6 bases from J, with 12 bases between. Per germline, CDR1 GTSNPN and CDR2 SVGIG (reference sequence). The whole variable domain, remainder taken from reference TRBV30 and TRBJ2-6, is SQTIHQWPATLVQPVGSPLSLECTVEGTSNPNLYWYRQAAGRGLQLLFYSVGIGQISSEVPQNLSASRPQDRQFILSSKKLLLSDSGFYLCAWSVRRGQANVLTFGAGSRLTVL.

This rearrangement joins TRBV2 to TRBJ1-1; unclear D gene. The V gene lost 4 bases and the J gene lost 0 bases, with 6 bases spanning the gap. The CDR3 covers 13 residues. The germline V gene encodes CDR1 SNHLY and CDR2 FYNNEI. CDR3 protein: CASSGGMNTEAFF. Written as DNA, the CDR3 is TGTGCCAGCAGTGGGGGTATGAACACTGAAGCTTTCTTT.

The chain links TRBV7-2 to TRBJ1-4; D may be TRBD1 (6 bases). Per the germline V gene, CDR1 is SGHTA and CDR2 is FQGNSA. The CDR3 is 14 residues long. V lost 4 bases, J lost 4 bases, and 10 bases lay in between. The CDR3 region has the DNA TGTGCCAGCAGCTCAGGACAGCATAATGAAAAACTGTTTTTT. It specifies CASSSGQHNEKLFF.

This clone appeared a few times. The chain employs TRBV19 and TRBJ1-2; D is unresolved. CDR3 length equals 11 residues. V was clipped by 5 bases and J by 5 bases, with 6 bases between them. CDR1 is LNHDA and CDR2 is SQIVND in the germline V gene (reference sequence). As DNA, the CDR3 is TGTGCCAGTAGTGCCCGATATGGCTACACCTTC. Protein product: CASSARYGYTF.

The chain uses TRBV29-1 and TRBJ2-2; D ambiguous. Germline V lookup: CDR1 SQVTM, CDR2 ANQGSEA. The V gene lost 6 bases and the J gene lost 6 bases, with 8 bases spanning the gap. CDR3 length: 11 amino acids. The CDR3 region has the DNA TGCAGCGTGATGAGTCCCGGGGAGCTGTTTTTT. Protein product: CSVMSPGELFF.

The chain is built from TRBV30 and TRBJ2-1; the D gene is possibly TRBD2 (5 bases). Germline loops: CDR1 GTSNPN, CDR2 SVGIG (reference sequence). The CDR3 length is 10 residues. The V and J ends lost 3 bases and 11 bases respectively, with 8 bases between them. The CDR3 region is CAWREAKQFF. CDR3 coding DNA: TGTGCCTGGAGGGAGGCTAAGCAGTTCTTC.

The DNA of the CDR3 is TGTGCCAGCAGCTCGGGGGCTACCATAAACAATGAGCAGTTCTTC. This gives the protein CASSSGATINNEQFF. J is TRBJ2-1 and V is TRBV11-3; D tentatively reads TRBD1 or TRBD2 (6 bases each). Trimming took off 4 bases at V and 5 bases at J, with 15 bases between the two ends. Germline assignment: CDR1 SGHNT and CDR2 YENEEA. The CDR3 sequence is 15 residues long.

This sequence joins TRBV5-1 and TRBJ1-2; no clear D gene. Trimming removed 4 bases from V and 7 bases from J, with 26 bases in between. CDR3 length: 17 residues. Germline lookup yields CDR1 SGHRS and CDR2 YFSETQ. CDR3 DNA sequence: TGCGCCAGCAGCCCAGGCCCCGGCACGGGCAAAGTGGGTGGCTACACCTTC. Translated: CASSPGPGTGKVGGYTF.

This chain connects TRBV28 to TRBJ2-5; 7 positions match TRBD1. Germline V gene sequence: CDR1 MDHEN, CDR2 SYDVKM. Trimming removed 2 bases from V and 2 bases from J; junction bases left unmatched: 32. This CDR3 comprises 24 residues. CDR3 bases: TGTGCCAGCAGTTTAGTTGCAGGTTTTGGTGGCCTGGGAAAAAGGAAGACAGGGCAAGAGACCCAGTACTTC. Translating gives CASSLVAGFGGLGKRKTGQETQYF. Together with reference TRBV28 and TRBJ2-5, the CDR3 gives the full variable domain: DVKVTQSSRYLVKRTGEKVFLECVQDMDHENMFWYRQDPGLGLRLIYFSYDVKMKEKGDIPEGYSVSREKKERFSLILESASTNQTSMYLCASSLVAGFGGLGKRKTGQETQYFGPGTRLLVL.

About this clone itself: Other DNA sequences in the sample encode the same CDR3. The gene calls are TRBV19 and TRBJ1-5; D is undetermined. V gave up 3 bases and J gave up 5 bases, with 5 bases separating them. In germline, CDR1 is LNHDA, CDR2 SQIVND (reference sequence). CDR3 length: 12 amino acids. DNA of the CDR3: TGTGCCAGTAGTATTCGTGATCAGCCCCAGCATTTT. Protein sequence: CASSIRDQPQHF.

In its sample, this clone was seen once. The rearrangement links TRBV11-1 to TRBJ2-5; 8 nucleotides agree with TRBD1. Germline V gives CDR1 SGHAT, CDR2 FQDESV (reference sequence). The CDR3 contains 14 residues. The J segment lost 4 bases and the V segment lost 4 bases, leaving 5 bases of the junction unmatched. CDR3 in DNA: TGTGCCAGCAGCTCCTCTACAGGGGGAGAGACCCAGTACTTC. Its translation: CASSSSTGGETQYF. The full variable domain, with the rest looked up from reference TRBV11-1 and TRBJ2-5, is EAEVAQSPRYKITEKSQAVAFWCDPISGHATLYWYRQILGQGPELLVQFQDESVVDDSQLPKDRFSAERLKGVDSTLKIQPAELGDSAMYLCASSSSTGGETQYFGPGTRLLVL.